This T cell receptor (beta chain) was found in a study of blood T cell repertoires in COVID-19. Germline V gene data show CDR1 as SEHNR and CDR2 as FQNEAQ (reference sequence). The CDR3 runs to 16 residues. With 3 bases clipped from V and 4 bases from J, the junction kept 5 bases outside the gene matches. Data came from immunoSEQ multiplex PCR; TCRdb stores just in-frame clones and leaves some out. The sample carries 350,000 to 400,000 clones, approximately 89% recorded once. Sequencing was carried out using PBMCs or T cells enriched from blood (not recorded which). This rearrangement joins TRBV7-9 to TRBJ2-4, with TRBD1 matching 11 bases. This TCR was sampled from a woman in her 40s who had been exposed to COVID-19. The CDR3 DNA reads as TGTGCCAGCAGCTTGGGGACAGGGGGAGGAAAAAACATTCAGTACTTC. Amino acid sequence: CASSLGTGGGKNIQYF.